The present entry profiles one T cell receptor (beta chain) with its context. What this receptor recognizes is not known. Base-call qualities are not available, and no considerably larger clone is one nucleotide away. The sample comes from a study of shared clonotypes between healthy human individuals (TCRdb year 2020). Looking at the study overall: Three men and two women, aged 18 to 49 years, made up the cohort. For each donor, CD4 naive and CD4 memory were each given three plates, CD8 naive was given two plates, and CD8 memory was given one plate. To estimate repertoire size and how much clonotype sharing occurs between individuals, the study deeply sequenced the blood TCR repertoires of five healthy adults. Different laboratories and diverse techniques were used to prepare libraries and sequence TCR repertoires, to increase sequencing depth and limit assay-specific biases. Per donor, leukapheresis produced somewhere between about 0.94 and 10 billion PBMCs. Points the paper makes about the study in general: Pairwise subsampling indicated that sequencing depth was expected to affect the degree of clonotype sharing among donors. Sampling was limited to blood, and TCR repertoires in tissue likely differ from TCR repertoires in blood. Naive subsets generally had larger estimated clonotype richness than memory subsets did. Rarefaction of sorted-subset datasets indicated incomplete sequencing despite the large sequencing depth. Because the study included a small number of donors, the genetic and exposure-history diversity represented was limited. When a few donors were compared, the shared fraction of clonotypes was around 4.6% for naive CD4, approximately 3.3% for naive CD8, 2% to 2.5% for memory CD4, and less than 0.5% for memory CD8. Compared with non-shared clonotypes, the clonotypes found in all four sorted-subset donors had higher generation probabilities.

The donors were healthy, HIV-negative adults who had no recently reported acute infections or vaccinations. All donors were Caucasian adults living in Nashville, Tennessee, USA. CD4+ T cells were enriched by magnetic negative selection; naive cells were then positively selected on CD45RA, and the negative fraction formed the memory subset. Blood was obtained by leukapheresis, after which PBMCs were separated by Ficoll-Histopaque density gradient centrifugation and cryopreserved in liquid nitrogen vapor phase. Analytical flow cytometry was used to check the purity and quantity of each magnetically sorted T cell population. Each sorted fraction had its genomic DNA isolated and then quantified by UV absorbance on a Nanodrop 2000c. Using the deep immunoSEQ assay, TCR CDR3 regions were amplified from genomic DNA by multiplex PCR. Extracted genomic DNA from each cell subset was distributed evenly across all wells of several immunoSEQ 96-well plates, and each plate was treated as a replicate. For sorted subsets, approximately 210 ng genomic DNA, equal to tens of thousands of T cell genomes, was loaded into each replicate PCR. The purified libraries were quantified using a Qubit 3.0 fluorometer, sized with a Bioanalyzer 2100, and then quantified again using the KAPA Library Quantification kit. Each immunoSEQ 96-well plate was sequenced on its own single-read 150-cycle Illumina NextSeq 550 flow cell. The paper's processing steps were these. Because only junctional sequences without quality scores were contained in the immunoSEQ output, filtering matching that applied to full-length reads could not be performed. Sequences were annotated with PyIR, a Python wrapper for IgBLAST v1.9, using IMGT germline references to assign V/J genes and CDR3. Reads with weak V/J assignments (E-value above 1e-6), missing CDR3, stop codons, out-of-frame junctions, or ambiguous translated residues were removed. A V3J clonotype was defined by an identical inferred V gene, J gene, and CDR3 amino acid sequence. The percentage overlap between two repertoires was calculated by dividing the number of shared unique clonotypes by the size of the smaller repertoire. Three approaches were used to assess repertoire richness: RTK rarefaction, the Chao1 estimator, and Recon v2.1 estimates of unobserved clonotypes. Generation probabilities were computed with OLGA for all TCRbeta clonotypes obtained by the gDNA method from several donors. The source is immuneACCESS, and TCRdb retained only in-frame sequences with V and J called. Part of the clones is not carried over; for the studies checked, unresolved V genes explain less than half of this, and the remainder is unexplained. From that table come the V and J calls and clone size; the DNA was used to work out D and trimming. The sample table shows millions of clones, and 80% to 95% are seen once. About 0.39% of the sample goes to the ten largest clones.

The sequenced material came from naive CD4+ T cells from PBMCs. In the paper's terms, the cell subset or site label means: CD45RA+ positively selected. This TCR was recovered from a man aged 18-30 years in good health. Some clones in this sample may be carry-over from other donors' samples.

Read as DNA, the sequence is TGTGCCAGCTCACCACGGAGCCCACTAGCGGGCCGCCAAGAGACCCAGTACTTC. It codes for CASSPRSPLAGRQETQYF. The chain was built from TRBV18 and TRBJ2-5, with 9 middle bases fitting TRBD2. Taken from cysteine to phenylalanine, the CDR3 has 18 residues. Of all the DNA, just the CDR3 is kept, 54 bases in frame from base 1. Per the germline V gene, KGHSH is the CDR1 and LQKENI is the CDR2. At the junction V is shortened by 1 base and J by 1 base; bases outside the gene matches: 10.